The text below deals with one T cell receptor beta chain. What it binds is not known. These data belong to a study of cytomegalovirus exposure and HLA in healthy donors. About the research overall: The same platform was used for the roughly 130 validation repertoires and the approximately 700 first-cohort repertoires, a later analysis reported.

Study-wide results and limits: 150 to 200 TCR beta chains were listed as cytomegalovirus-associated. Some public TCRs appeared in many individuals, while most sequences were rare.

The CDR3 is 16 residues long. CDR1 is MDHEN and CDR2 is SYDVKM in the germline V gene. V lost 0 bases and J lost 9; bases outside the gene matches: 5. Libraries were prepared by immunoSEQ multiplex PCR; TCRdb keeps only in-frame clonotypes and omits some of them. The sample contains some 150,000 clones, about nine tenths of which appear only once. The chain uses TRBV28 and TRBJ2-2; 12 nucleotides agree with TRBD1. The material sequenced was PBMCs. The receptor was derived from a man between 18 and 29 years old in good health and CMV-seropositive. CDR3 DNA: TGTGCCAGCAGTTTATGGGGACAGGGGGCGCAGAGGGAGCTGTTTTTT. It yields the protein CASSLWGQGAQRELFF. Full variable domain (remainder filled in from reference TRBV28 and TRBJ2-2): DVKVTQSSRYLVKRTGEKVFLECVQDMDHENMFWYRQDPGLGLRLIYFSYDVKMKEKGDIPEGYSVSREKKERFSLILESASTNQTSMYLCASSLWGQGAQRELFFGEGSRLTVL.